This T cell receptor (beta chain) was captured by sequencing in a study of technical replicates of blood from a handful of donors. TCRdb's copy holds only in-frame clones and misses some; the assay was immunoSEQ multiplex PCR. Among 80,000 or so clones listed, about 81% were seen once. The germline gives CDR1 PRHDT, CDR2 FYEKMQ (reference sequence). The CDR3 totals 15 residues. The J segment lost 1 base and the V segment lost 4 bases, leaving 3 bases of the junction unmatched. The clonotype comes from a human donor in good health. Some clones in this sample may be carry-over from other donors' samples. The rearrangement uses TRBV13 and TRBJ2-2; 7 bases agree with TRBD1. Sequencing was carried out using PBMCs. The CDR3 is CASSYRDRNTGELFF. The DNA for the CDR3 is TGTGCCAGCAGCTACCGGGACAGGAACACCGGGGAGCTGTTTTTT.